The clone carrying this T cell receptor (beta chain) showed up just once. Its antigen remains unidentified. The data originate from a study of T cell responses to AZD1222 COVID-19 vaccine. General study findings and limits: Clonal diversity was possibly underestimated, and the donors were mostly white British, with more females. Seropositive status at baseline applied to only 6 or 7 AZD1222 recipients.

Samples with a second dose at about 4 or about 12 weeks were pooled together. The CDR3 is 13 residues long. V shed 1 base and J shed 3 bases, with 8 bases lying between them. Germline values: CDR1 SGHRS, CDR2 YFSETQ. TCRdb keeps only in-frame clones here, not all; method: immunoSEQ multiplex PCR. The data show approximately 170,000 clones, around nine tenths seen once. This chain joins TRBV5-1 and TRBJ2-7; D is uncertain. The TCR originated in an adult who received the AZD1222 COVID-19 vaccine. Sequenced material: peripheral blood, taken 28 days after the second AZD1222 dose. The CDR3 nucleotides read TGCGCCAGCAGCTTGCAGACGTTCTACGAGCAGTACTTC. It is translated as CASSLQTFYEQYF.